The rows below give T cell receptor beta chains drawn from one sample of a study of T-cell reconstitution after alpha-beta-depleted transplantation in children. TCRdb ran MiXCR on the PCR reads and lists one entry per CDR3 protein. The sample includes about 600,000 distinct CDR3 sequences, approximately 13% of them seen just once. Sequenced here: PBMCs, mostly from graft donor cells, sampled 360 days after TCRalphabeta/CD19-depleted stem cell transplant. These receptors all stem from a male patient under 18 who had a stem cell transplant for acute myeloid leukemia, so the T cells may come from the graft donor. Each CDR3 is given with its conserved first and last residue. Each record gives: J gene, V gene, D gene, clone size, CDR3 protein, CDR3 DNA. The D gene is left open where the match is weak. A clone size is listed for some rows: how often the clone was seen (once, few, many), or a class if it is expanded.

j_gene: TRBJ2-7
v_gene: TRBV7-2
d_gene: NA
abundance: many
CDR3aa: CASSLVATDSYEQYF
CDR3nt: TGTGCCAGCAGCTTAGTTGCGACAGACTCCTACGAGCAGTACTTC

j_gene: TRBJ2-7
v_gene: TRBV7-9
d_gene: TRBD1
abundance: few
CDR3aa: CASSLPGTAYYERYF
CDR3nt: TGTGCCAGCAGCTTACCCGGGACAGCGTATTACGAGCGATACTTC

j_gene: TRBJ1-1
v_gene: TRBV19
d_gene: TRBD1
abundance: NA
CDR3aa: CASSIRGLGTEAFF
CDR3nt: TGTGCCAGTAGTATAAGGGGGCTCGGCACTGAAGCTTTCTTT

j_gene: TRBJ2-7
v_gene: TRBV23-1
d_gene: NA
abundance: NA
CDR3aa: CASSQSRDPSYEQYF
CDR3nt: TGCGCCAGCAGTCAATCTAGGGACCCTTCCTACGAGCAGTACTTC

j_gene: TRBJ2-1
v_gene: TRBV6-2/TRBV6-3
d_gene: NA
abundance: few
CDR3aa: CASSYSRGDPEQFF
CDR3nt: TGTGCCAGCAGTTACTCGAGGGGGGATCCTGAGCAGTTCTTC

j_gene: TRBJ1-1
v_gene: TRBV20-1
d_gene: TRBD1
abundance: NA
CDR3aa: CSARRQGQNTEAFF
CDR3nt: TGCAGTGCTAGAAGACAGGGGCAGAACACTGAAGCTTTCTTT

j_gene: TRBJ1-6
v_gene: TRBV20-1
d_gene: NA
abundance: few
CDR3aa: CSAETGSSYNSPLHF
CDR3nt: TGCAGTGCAGAAACGGGGAGCTCCTATAATTCACCCCTCCACTTT

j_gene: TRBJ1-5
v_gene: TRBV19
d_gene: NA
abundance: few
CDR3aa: CASSIRGLGQPQHF
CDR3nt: TGTGCCAGTAGTATTCGGGGGCTTGGTCAGCCCCAGCATTTT

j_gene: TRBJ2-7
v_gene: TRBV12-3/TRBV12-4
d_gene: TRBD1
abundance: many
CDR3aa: CASSFGQGAGEQYF
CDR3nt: TGTGCCAGCAGTTTCGGACAGGGGGCGGGTGAGCAGTACTTC

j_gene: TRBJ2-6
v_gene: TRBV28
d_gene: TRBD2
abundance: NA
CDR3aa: CASSLGLAGGPTLSGANVLTF
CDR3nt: TGTGCCAGCAGTTTAGGACTAGCGGGAGGGCCCACCCTCTCTGGGGCCAACGTCCTGACTTTC

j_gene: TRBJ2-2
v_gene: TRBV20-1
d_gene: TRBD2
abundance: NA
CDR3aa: CSASGSGKTGELFF
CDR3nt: TGCAGTGCTAGTGGTAGCGGGAAAACCGGGGAGCTGTTTTTT

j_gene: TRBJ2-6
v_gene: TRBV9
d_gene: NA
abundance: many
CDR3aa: CASSPNKGSGANVLTF
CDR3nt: TGTGCCAGCAGCCCAAATAAAGGCTCTGGGGCCAACGTCCTGACTTTC

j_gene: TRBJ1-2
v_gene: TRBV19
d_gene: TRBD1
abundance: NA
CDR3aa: CASSRTGSYGYTF
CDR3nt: TGTGCCAGTAGCAGGACAGGTTCCTATGGCTACACCTTC

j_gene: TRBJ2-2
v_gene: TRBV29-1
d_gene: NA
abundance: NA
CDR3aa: CSVGGVPPGELFF
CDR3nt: TGCAGCGTTGGTGGGGTTCCCCCCGGGGAGCTGTTTTTT

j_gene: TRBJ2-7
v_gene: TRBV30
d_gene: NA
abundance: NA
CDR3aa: CAWIPPWSSYEQYF
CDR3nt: TGTGCCTGGATTCCTCCCTGGAGCTCCTACGAGCAGTACTTC

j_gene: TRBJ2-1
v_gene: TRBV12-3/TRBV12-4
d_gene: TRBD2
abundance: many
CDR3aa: CASSLRLAGGWNEQFF
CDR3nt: TGTGCCAGCAGTCTCAGACTAGCGGGAGGTTGGAATGAGCAGTTCTTC

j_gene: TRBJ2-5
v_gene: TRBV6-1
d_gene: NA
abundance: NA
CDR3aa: CASSGRGYQETQYF
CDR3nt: TGTGCCAGCAGTGGAAGGGGGTACCAAGAGACCCAGTACTTC

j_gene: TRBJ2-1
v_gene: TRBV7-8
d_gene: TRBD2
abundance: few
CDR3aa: CASSRPSGSEGYNEQFF
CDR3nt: TGTGCCAGCAGCAGGCCTAGCGGAAGCGAGGGGTACAATGAGCAGTTCTTC

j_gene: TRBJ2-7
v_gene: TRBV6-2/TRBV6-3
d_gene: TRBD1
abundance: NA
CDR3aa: CASSPRGQDYEQYF
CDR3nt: TGTGCCAGCAGTCCCAGGGGACAGGACTACGAGCAGTACTTC

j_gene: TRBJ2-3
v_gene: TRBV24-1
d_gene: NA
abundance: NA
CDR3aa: CATSGGGSDTQYF
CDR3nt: TGTGCCACCAGTGGGGGAGGATCAGATACGCAGTATTTT

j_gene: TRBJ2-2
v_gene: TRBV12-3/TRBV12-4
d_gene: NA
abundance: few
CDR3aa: CASSLALRWRQRGKYTGELFF
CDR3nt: TGTGCCAGCAGTTTAGCGCTAAGATGGCGCCAGAGAGGAAAGTACACCGGGGAGCTGTTTTTT

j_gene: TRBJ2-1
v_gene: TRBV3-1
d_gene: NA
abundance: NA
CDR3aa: CASKIWGSSYNEQFF
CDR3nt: TGTGCCAGCAAAATATGGGGGAGCTCCTACAATGAGCAGTTCTTC

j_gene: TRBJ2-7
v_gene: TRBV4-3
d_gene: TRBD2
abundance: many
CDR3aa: CASSQGLAGVSYEQYF
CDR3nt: TGCGCCAGCAGCCAAGGACTAGCGGGAGTGTCGTACGAGCAGTACTTC

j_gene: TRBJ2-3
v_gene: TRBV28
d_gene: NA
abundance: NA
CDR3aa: CASSLFRARTDTQYF
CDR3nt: TGTGCCAGCAGTTTATTCAGGGCCCGCACAGATACGCAGTATTTT

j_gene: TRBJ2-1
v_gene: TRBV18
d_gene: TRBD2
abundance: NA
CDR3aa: CASSQGGSGSTYNEQFF
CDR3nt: TGTGCCAGCTCACAGGGAGGTAGCGGGAGCACCTACAATGAGCAGTTCTTC

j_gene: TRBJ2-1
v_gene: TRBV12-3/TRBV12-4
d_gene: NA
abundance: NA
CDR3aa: CARSLVVSGMLSYNEQFF
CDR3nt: TGTGCCAGAAGTTTAGTTGTGTCCGGGATGCTGTCCTACAATGAGCAGTTCTTC

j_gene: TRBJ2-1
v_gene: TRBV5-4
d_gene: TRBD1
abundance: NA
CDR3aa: CASPTGTGGNEQFF
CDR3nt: TGTGCCAGTCCGACCGGGACAGGGGGCAATGAGCAGTTCTTC

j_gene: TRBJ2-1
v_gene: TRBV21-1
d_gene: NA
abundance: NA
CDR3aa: CASMVANSGGNNEQFF
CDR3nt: TGTGCCAGCATGGTGGCAAATAGCGGCGGTAACAATGAGCAGTTCTTC

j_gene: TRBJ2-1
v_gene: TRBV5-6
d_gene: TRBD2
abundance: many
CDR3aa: CASSLESSGTVYNEQFF
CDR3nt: TGTGCCAGCAGCTTGGAGTCTAGCGGAACTGTCTACAATGAGCAGTTCTTC

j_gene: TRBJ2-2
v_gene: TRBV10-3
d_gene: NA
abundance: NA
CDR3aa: CAISENVGGVGRDRTGELFF
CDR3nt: TGTGCCATCAGTGAAAATGTAGGGGGAGTCGGACGGGACCGCACCGGGGAGCTGTTTTTT

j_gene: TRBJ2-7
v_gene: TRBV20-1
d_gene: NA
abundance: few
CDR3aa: CSARLRAYEQYF
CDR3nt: TGCAGTGCTCGACTGAGAGCCTACGAGCAGTACTTC

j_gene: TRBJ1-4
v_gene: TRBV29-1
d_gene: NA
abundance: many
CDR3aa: CSVSQGGEKLFF
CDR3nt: TGCAGCGTTTCCCAGGGAGGGGAAAAACTGTTTTTT

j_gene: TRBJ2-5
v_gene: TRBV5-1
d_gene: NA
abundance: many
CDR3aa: CASSPTSGAQETQYF
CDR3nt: TGCGCCAGCAGCCCGACTTCCGGAGCCCAAGAGACCCAGTACTTC

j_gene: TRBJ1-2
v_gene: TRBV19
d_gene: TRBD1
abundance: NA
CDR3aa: CASSISRTGGTYGYTF
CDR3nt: TGTGCCAGTAGTATATCCCGGACAGGGGGGACCTATGGCTACACCTTC

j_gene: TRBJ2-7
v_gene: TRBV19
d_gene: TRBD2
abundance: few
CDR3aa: CASRTSTFSYEQYF
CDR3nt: TGTGCCAGTAGGACTAGCACGTTCTCCTACGAGCAGTACTTC

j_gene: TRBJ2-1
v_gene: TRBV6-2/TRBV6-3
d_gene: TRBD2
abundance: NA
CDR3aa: CASSYSSGLRLNEQFF
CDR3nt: TGTGCCAGCAGTTACTCCTCGGGACTAAGGTTGAATGAGCAGTTCTTC

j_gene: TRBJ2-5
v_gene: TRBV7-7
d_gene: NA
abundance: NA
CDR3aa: CASSLLPGTMETQYF
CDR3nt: TGTGCTAGCAGCCTCCTCCCCGGGACAATGGAGACCCAGTACTTC

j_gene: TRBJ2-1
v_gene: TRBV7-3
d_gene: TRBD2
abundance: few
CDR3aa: CASSLTVAGGGSYNEQFF
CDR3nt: TGTGCCAGCAGCTTAACGGTAGCGGGAGGGGGCTCCTACAATGAGCAGTTCTTC

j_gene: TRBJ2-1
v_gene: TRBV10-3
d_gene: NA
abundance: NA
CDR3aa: CAISPGSNEQFF
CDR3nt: TGTGCCATCAGTCCGGGAAGCAATGAGCAGTTCTTC

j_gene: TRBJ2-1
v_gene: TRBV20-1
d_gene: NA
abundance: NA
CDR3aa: CSARDRAGFYNEQFF
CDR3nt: TGCAGTGCTAGAGATAGGGCGGGGTTTTACAATGAGCAGTTCTTC

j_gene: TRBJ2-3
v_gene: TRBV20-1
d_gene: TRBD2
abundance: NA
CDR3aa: CSVLTSGSWTDTQYF
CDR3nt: TGCAGTGTTTTGACTAGCGGGAGCTGGACAGATACGCAGTATTTT

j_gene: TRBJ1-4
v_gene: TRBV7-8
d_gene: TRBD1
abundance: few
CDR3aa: CASSSTGQGGEKLFF
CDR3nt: TGTGCCAGCAGCTCAACGGGACAGGGGGGAGAAAAACTGTTTTTT

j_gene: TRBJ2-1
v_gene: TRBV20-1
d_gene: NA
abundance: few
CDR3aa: CSAREFELHSYNEQFF
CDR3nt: TGCAGTGCTAGAGAATTTGAACTTCACTCCTACAATGAGCAGTTCTTC

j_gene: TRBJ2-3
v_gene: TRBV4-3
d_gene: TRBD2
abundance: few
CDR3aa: CASSPTPGLAGSDTQYF
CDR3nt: TGCGCCAGCAGCCCTACCCCGGGACTAGCGGGGTCAGATACGCAGTATTTT

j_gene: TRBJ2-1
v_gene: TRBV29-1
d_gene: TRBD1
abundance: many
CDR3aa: CSVFNRGYNEQFF
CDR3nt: TGCAGCGTCTTCAACAGGGGCTACAATGAGCAGTTCTTC